The 11 T cell receptor beta chains reported below all come from one sample, sequenced in a study of T cells in Graves' hyperthyroidism and ophthalmopathy. Amplified TCR beta CDR3 regions derived from RNA transcripts. An initial round of RT-PCR targeting the TCR CDR3 relied on the HTBI primer set. TCRdb re-analysed the multiplex PCR reads in MiXCR, keeping a single row per CDR3 protein. The sample lists about half a million distinct CDR3 sequences, roughly 20% seen once, with around a quarter in the top ten. Source material: blood. The receptors were sampled from a man between 18 and 35 years old with Graves' hyperthyroidism.

This clonotype has a count of ten or more. The chain joins TRBV6-7 to TRBJ2-2, with a tentative D call TRBD2 (5 bases). TRBV6-7 counts as an open reading frame of uncertain function. V gave up 7 bases and J gave up 3 bases, with 15 bases separating them. This CDR3 is built from 15 residues. The CDR3 is CASNQRTGYTGELFF. The CDR3 DNA reads as TGTGCCAGCAACCAACGAACGGGGTACACCGGGGAGCTGTTTTTT.

This clonotype was seen a single time. The gene calls are TRBV19 and TRBJ2-7, with D uncertain. The V gene lost 2 bases and the J gene lost 2 bases, with 13 bases spanning the gap. Per germline, CDR1 LNHDA and CDR2 SQIVND (reference sequence). The CDR3 has 15 residues. The CDR3 reads CASSINVGTAYEQYF. In DNA form, the CDR3 reads TGTGCCAGTAGTATAAATGTCGGTACAGCCTACGAGCAGTACTTC.

This clonotype was recorded many times. This chain joins TRBV15 and TRBJ1-3, with TRBD1 matching over 7 bases. Germline values: CDR1 LNHNV, CDR2 YYDKDF (reference sequence). V lost 5 bases to trimming and J lost 0 bases; unmatched junction nucleotides: 7. This CDR3 contains 16 residues. The CDR3: CATSARQGLSGNTIYF. The DNA for the CDR3 is TGTGCCACCAGCGCGCGACAGGGTCTCTCTGGAAACACCATATATTTT.

This chain links TRBV6-1 with TRBJ2-7; 9 bases fit TRBD2. V lost 10 bases, J lost 2 bases, and 9 bases stayed unmatched. CDR1 is MNHNS, CDR2 SASEGT, per germline. This CDR3 has 14 residues. CDR3 in DNA: TGTGCCACCGAACCGGCGGGGGGGCCCTACGAGCAGTACTTC. Amino acid sequence: CATEPAGGPYEQYF.

There are a few counts of this clonotype. The V call is TRBV24-1, the J call TRBJ1-5; D might be TRBD1 (5 bases). The CDR3 extends over 15 amino acids. Germline values: CDR1 KGHDR, CDR2 SFDVKD. Trimming pared 5 bases from V and 2 bases from J, leaving 12 bases between. The CDR3 nucleotides read TGTGCCACCAGTGGGGCAGGGAGAGGCAATCAGCCCCAGCATTTT. It is translated as CATSGAGRGNQPQHF.

In this sample, this clonotype turned up many times. The gene calls are TRBV20-1 and TRBJ1-1, with TRBD1 identical over 8 bases. Unmatched junction bases numbered 3, after V lost 5 bases and J lost 1 base. CDR1 and CDR2 (germline): DFQATT, SNEGSKA (reference sequence). The CDR3 sequence is 13 residues long. CDR3 sequence (DNA): TGCAGTGCTGGTCAGGGGGCGAACACTGAAGCTTTCTTT. This gives the protein CSAGQGANTEAFF.

The chain employs TRBV14 and TRBJ2-2; 7 nucleotides line up with TRBD1. In germline, CDR1 is SGHDN, CDR2 FVKESK. The CDR3 has 15 amino acids. V gave up 5 bases and J gave up 1 base; unmatched junction bases: 4. The CDR3 spells CASSYQGENTGELFF. Here the CDR3 DNA reads TGTGCCAGCAGCTATCAGGGGGAGAACACCGGGGAGCTGTTTTTT.

Ten or more counts support this clonotype. V and J are TRBV20-1 and TRBJ1-1; D gene ambiguous. The germline V and J ends were trimmed by 0 bases and 0 bases, with 5 bases remaining between them. This CDR3 comprises 13 residues. Germline loops: CDR1 DFQATT, CDR2 SNEGSKA (reference sequence). This CDR3 reads CSARDNMNTEAFF. The CDR3 bases are TGCAGTGCTAGAGACAACATGAACACTGAAGCTTTCTTT.

This chain joins TRBV12-5 and TRBJ2-2; D is possibly TRBD1 or TRBD2 (6 bases each). Deletions cut 3 bases from V and 0 bases from J, with 11 bases between. The CDR3 length is 16 residues. Germline V lookup: CDR1 LGHNT, CDR2 FRNRAP. The CDR3 reads CASGFPGGANTGELFF. The CDR3 DNA sequence: TGTGCTAGTGGTTTCCCCGGGGGCGCGAACACCGGGGAGCTGTTTTTT.

The V gene is TRBV4-1, the J gene TRBJ2-7, with 9 nucleotides matching TRBD1. Germline assignment: CDR1 MGHRA and CDR2 YSYEKL. This CDR3 has 17 amino acids. V gave up 5 bases and J gave up 7 bases; unmatched junction bases: 18. DNA of the CDR3: TGCGCCAGCAGCTTCCCCCTCCCAGGGACAGGGCGCCGGGAGCAGTACTTC. It codes for CASSFPLPGTGRREQYF.

Ten or more counts support this clonotype. The V call is TRBV12-3 or TRBV12-4, the J call TRBJ1-1, with D unclear. This CDR3 has 16 residues. V was clipped by 10 bases and J by 0 bases, with 21 bases between them. The chain's CDR3 is CATKDGFGPLNTEAFF. The CDR3 DNA is TGTGCCACCAAGGACGGGTTTGGTCCACTGAACACTGAAGCTTTCTTT.